These T cell receptor beta chains were read from a single sample in a study of blood T cell repertoires in COVID-19. Sequencing was performed with immunoSEQ multiplex PCR; in TCRdb, only in-frame clones are kept and a portion is missing. Here the sample spans roughly 250,000 clones, roughly 86% being singletons. The specimen sequenced was PBMCs or T cells enriched from blood (not recorded which). These receptor sequences come from a woman aged 45-60 years who had recovered from COVID-19. The conserved cysteine and the conserved F or W are not part of the CDR3 here. Clone sizes are given selectively: once, few, many, or a class where the clone is expanded.

J gene	V gene	clone size	CDR3 protein
TRBJ1-1	TRBV7-3	NA	ASSLQAQDEAF
TRBJ1-1	TRBV15	few	ATSRDQGGAEAF
TRBJ2-7	TRBV27	NA	ASSAGDNYEQY
TRBJ2-5	TRBV6-5	NA	ASRKQGVETQY
TRBJ2-1	TRBV29-1	NA	SVGRGSGKSHEQF
TRBJ2-7	TRBV19	NA	ASRFRDRGTYEQY
TRBJ2-3	TRBV10-3	NA	AISDQFRDKRGRDTQY
TRBJ1-3	TRBV9	NA	ASQETSSGNTIY
TRBJ2-5	TRBV18	NA	ASTSGNQETQY
TRBJ2-2	TRBV6-2/TRBV6-3	NA	ASSSGLAGGPSGGELF
TRBJ2-2	TRBV18	few	ASSPYVPGTSVETGELF
TRBJ1-5	TRBV2	NA	ASSDRDGHQPQH
TRBJ1-2	TRBV6-4	NA	ASSDSLGAKGYT
TRBJ1-5	TRBV10-3	NA	ATFEPGTNNQPQH
TRBJ1-5	TRBV4-1	few	ASSPSTFSNQPQH
TRBJ1-2	TRBV7-3	NA	ASSLQPGQHYGYT
TRBJ2-2	TRBV2	NA	ASSENLAYVTGELF
TRBJ2-7	TRBV27	once	ASSSEVAGDGIYEQY
TRBJ2-7	TRBV27	NA	ASSRTSGYYEQY
TRBJ1-6	TRBV2	NA	ASSEARYSPLH
TRBJ1-4	TRBV3-1/TRBV3-2	NA	ASSRRGLNEKLF
TRBJ1-2	TRBV12-3/TRBV12-4	NA	ASISRGYGYT
TRBJ2-3	TRBV6-5	once	ASSSGTGHTDTQY
TRBJ1-3	TRBV5-1	NA	ASSPGGQSGNTIY
TRBJ2-7	TRBV7-3	NA	ASSLFRGYEQY
TRBJ1-5	TRBV6-5	NA	ASTRGYSNQPQH
TRBJ1-1	TRBV5-1	NA	ASSLFGGRDEAF
TRBJ1-1	TRBV19	NA	ASSIGTPYTEAF
TRBJ2-3	TRBV13	few	ASSLGERGYTDTQY
TRBJ1-2	TRBV5-1	NA	ASSYDRADGYT
TRBJ2-3	TRBV18	NA	ASSPPLQGRTDTQY
TRBJ2-7	TRBV12-3/TRBV12-4	NA	ASSSKRYYEQY
TRBJ1-2	TRBV5-6	NA	ASSLTGSGYT
TRBJ1-2	TRBV28	NA	ASSSGAGPGYT
TRBJ2-1	TRBV11-3	NA	ASSFRTGWSNEQF
TRBJ2-7	TRBV6-1	NA	ASSDPSRDRGMFGQY
TRBJ2-1	TRBV5-1	few	ASSLQSYEQF
TRBJ2-1	TRBV7-9	few	ASNEPGQGQNEQF
TRBJ1-1	TRBV9	NA	ASSVGPRATEAF
TRBJ2-1	TRBV9	once	ASSAGTSGRIFYNEQF
TRBJ2-2	TRBV1	NA	TSSQGRQLLNTGELF
TRBJ1-2	TRBV28	NA	ASSFQSLSGYGYT
TRBJ2-7	TRBV3-1/TRBV3-2	NA	ASSRAGGSYEQY
TRBJ1-1	TRBV4-1	NA	TSSQVLTVNTEAF